The 10 T cell receptor beta chains given below trace back to one sample, sequenced in a study of blood T cell repertoires in COVID-19. TCRdb's table, derived via immunoSEQ multiplex PCR, lists solely in-frame clones and lacks some. The table lists roughly 180,000 clones, more than 80% of them singletons, with around 10% in the top ten. Sequencing used peripheral blood. The receptor set was obtained from a woman aged 40 to 55 with COVID-19, enrolled during active disease.

The chain has TRBV6-5 and TRBJ1-1, with D hard to call. Germline CDR1 reads MNHEY; CDR2 reads SVGAGI. The ends were cut back, 6 bases at V and 0 bases at J, with 8 bases in the middle. CDR3 length equals 13 residues. The CDR3 region has the DNA TGTGCCAGCAGAGCAATCATGAACACTGAAGCTTTCTTT. It encodes CASRAIMNTEAFF.

CDR3 nucleotide sequence: TGTGCCAGCAGCAGAGGGGGAGGGAACTCTGGAAACACCATATATTTT. Its protein is CASSRGGGNSGNTIYF. The chain couples TRBV7-8 to TRBJ1-3; possibly TRBD1 for D (6 bases). The CDR3 totals 16 residues. Per the germline V gene, CDR1 is SGHVS and CDR2 is FQNEAQ. V was clipped by 5 bases and J by 0 bases, with 14 bases between them.

The table lists this clone with a count of one. The chain links TRBV30 to TRBJ2-7; a weak D match, TRBD2 (5 bases). The CDR3 is 12 amino acids. CDR1 GTSNPN and CDR2 SVGIG come from the germline V gene (reference sequence). Trimming took off 5 bases at V and 2 bases at J, with 10 bases between the two ends. The CDR3 here is CAWAVGAYEQYF. In nucleotides, the CDR3 is TGTGCCTGGGCAGTGGGAGCCTACGAGCAGTACTTC.

Only a few counts were recorded for this clone. The V and J genes are TRBV5-4 and TRBJ1-2; D possibly corresponds to TRBD1 (5 bases). Per germline, CDR1 SGHNT and CDR2 YYREEE (reference sequence). This CDR3 has 15 amino acids. Deletions cut 4 bases from V and 0 bases from J, with 13 bases between. CDR3 bases: TGTGCCAGCAGCAGCGACAGACGCCCTAACTATGGCTACACCTTC. It encodes CASSSDRRPNYGYTF.

The CDR3 loop reads CASSDSVAGGTDTQYF. CDR3 nucleotides: TGTGCCAGCAGTGACTCGGTAGCGGGGGGCACAGATACGCAGTATTTT. The rearrangement links TRBV6-4 to TRBJ2-3; 9 positions match TRBD2. The CDR3 runs to 16 residues. Germline CDR1 is MRHNA and CDR2 is SNTAGT. V shed 0 bases, J shed 1 base, and the junction held 2 bases outside the gene matches.

This sequence joins TRBV19 and TRBJ2-4; perhaps TRBD1 as D (6 bases). Germline-derived CDR1 and CDR2 are LNHDA and SQIVND (reference sequence). The length of the CDR3 is 13 residues. V was clipped by 11 bases and J by 0 bases, with 11 bases between them. CDR3 loop: CAAGVLAKNIQYF. In DNA form, the CDR3 reads TGTGCCGCAGGGGTTCTAGCCAAAAACATTCAGTACTTC.

This clone was seen once. The chain combines TRBV13 with TRBJ2-1, with 13 bases lining up with TRBD2. In germline, CDR1 is PRHDT, CDR2 FYEKMQ (reference sequence). Unmatched junction bases numbered 9, after V lost 5 bases and J lost 8 bases. The CDR3 extends over 16 amino acids. The CDR3 coding sequence is TGTGCCAGCAGCCCAACCCGGACTAGCGGGAGTGATGAGCAGTTCTTC. It yields the protein CASSPTRTSGSDEQFF.

The rearrangement joins TRBV30 to TRBJ1-1; 8 bases are shared with TRBD1. V trimming: 3 bases; J trimming: 1 base; junction bases outside the gene matches: 7. The germline CDR1 and CDR2 sequences are GTSNPN and SVGIG (reference sequence). The CDR3 spans 15 residues. The CDR3 DNA reads as TGTGCCTGGAGGGATTCCGGGACAGGGAACACTGAAGCTTTCTTT. This gives the protein CAWRDSGTGNTEAFF.

The chain recombines TRBV7-8 with TRBJ1-2, with D unresolved. Trimming shortened V by 2 bases and J by 0 bases, and 7 bases separated the two germline ends. The CDR3 extends over 14 amino acids. The V gene's germline CDR1 is SGHVS and CDR2 FQNEAQ. CDR3 nucleotides: TGTGCCAGCAGCTTATTGGGAGCTAACTATGGCTACACCTTC. Translating gives CASSLLGANYGYTF.

The sample holds one count of this clone. At one of its ends the junction is not consistent with the germline gene, which may arise from a read error. The chain has TRBV12-3 or TRBV12-4 and TRBJ2-5; 7 positions agree with TRBD1. The CDR3 contains 13 residues. In DNA form, the CDR3 reads TGTGCTAGCAGTTTTGGGACAGCCCAGAACCAGTACTTC. Translated: CASSFGTAQNQYF.